The 13 T cell receptor beta chains below were found in one sample sequenced in a study of T cell repertoires and Cas9 in healthy adults. The table came from immunoSEQ multiplex PCR; TCRdb's copy has only in-frame clones and leaves some out. In the table there are approximately 1,500 clones, 85% to 95% of which are singletons. The sample comprised SpCas9-reactive CD4+ effector T cells (CD137+, CD154-, CD25-, CD127+) from PBMCs; culture status not recorded. The receptors here all came from a human donor in good health.

J is TRBJ2-3 and V is TRBV5-4; TRBD1 might be the D (6 bases). V was cut by 3 bases and J by 1 base, with 9 bases left in between. CDR3 length equals 14 residues. CDR1 is SGHNT and CDR2 is YYREEE in the germline V gene (reference sequence). The DNA of the CDR3 is TGTGCCAGCAGCTCCCGACAGGGCACAGATACGCAGTATTTT. Protein: CASSSRQGTDTQYF.

The rearrangement joins TRBV29-1 to TRBJ2-5; 10 nucleotides match TRBD2. The CDR3 consists of 16 residues. CDR1 and CDR2 (germline): SQVTM, ANQGSEA. J gave up 1 base and V 2 bases, and 7 bases lay outside the gene matches. CDR3 residues: CSVEPFLAGVQETQYF. The CDR3 region has the DNA TGCAGCGTTGAACCATTCCTAGCGGGAGTCCAAGAGACCCAGTACTTC.

The chain recombines TRBV7-2 with TRBJ2-3; perhaps TRBD1 as D (5 bases). There are 14 residues in the CDR3. Germline assignment: CDR1 SGHTA and CDR2 FQGNSA. Trimming pared 0 bases from V and 5 bases from J, leaving 9 bases between. The CDR3 region has the DNA TGTGCCAGCAGCTTAGCGCGTGACAGAGATACGCAGTATTTT. This sequence encodes CASSLARDRDTQYF.

The V gene is TRBV5-4, the J gene TRBJ1-1; D gene unclear. Germline CDR1 is SGHNT and CDR2 is YYREEE (reference sequence). CDR3 size: 15 residues. V gave up 2 bases and J gave up 6 bases, with 17 bases separating them. The CDR3 sequence: CASSFPSRDVPEAFF. The CDR3 region has the DNA TGTGCCAGCAGCTTCCCCTCGAGGGATGTCCCTGAAGCTTTCTTT.

This chain joins TRBV19 and TRBJ1-1; D remains ambiguous. CDR1 is LNHDA and CDR2 is SQIVND in the germline V gene (reference sequence). The CDR3 loop spans 16 amino acids. V was pared by 5 bases and J by 3 bases, with 19 bases between. The CDR3 coding sequence is TGTGCCAGTAGTTTCGGCACTGCCATCAGCCACACTGAAGCTTTCTTT. Translation: CASSFGTAISHTEAFF.

This clone showed up just once. The CDR3 region is CASSLETGSHEQFF. CDR3 bases: TGTGCCAGCAGCTTGGAGACAGGGAGCCATGAGCAGTTCTTC. The J gene is TRBJ2-1, the V gene TRBV7-2; 7 bases line up with TRBD1. J gave up 8 bases and V 3 bases, and 7 bases lay outside the gene matches. The CDR3 totals 14 residues. Germline CDR1 and CDR2: SGHTA and FQGNSA. The full variable domain, its missing parts supplied by reference TRBV7-2 and TRBJ2-1, is GAGVSQSPSNKVTEKGKDVELRCDPISGHTALYWYRQSLGQGLEFLIYFQGNSAPDKSGLPSDRFSAERTGGSVSTLTIQRTQQEDSAVYLCASSLETGSHEQFFGPGTRLTVL.

This sequence joins TRBV2 and TRBJ1-2; the D is unclear. From germline, CDR1 is SNHLY and CDR2 FYNNEI. The CDR3 runs to 13 residues. V dropped 4 bases and J dropped 8 bases, with 14 bases sitting between them. CDR3 residues: CASSVGGGVGYTF. CDR3 nucleotide sequence: TGTGCCAGCAGTGTGGGCGGTGGTGTAGGCTACACCTTC.

The chain links TRBV19 to TRBJ1-1; D not resolved. The CDR3 runs to 15 residues. V dropped 7 bases and J dropped 0 bases, with 15 bases sitting between them. CDR1 LNHDA and CDR2 SQIVND come from the germline V gene (reference sequence). In nucleotides, the CDR3 is TGTGCCAGTATATCCGCTAAGGCCATGAACACTGAAGCTTTCTTT. The encoded protein is CASISAKAMNTEAFF.

The chain recombines TRBV29-1 with TRBJ1-2; perhaps TRBD1 as D (5 bases). CDR3 length equals 12 residues. The germline CDR1 and CDR2 sequences are SQVTM and ANQGSEA. DNA of the CDR3: TGCCAGACAGAACCAGCTAACTATGGCTACACCTTC. Its translation: CQTEPANYGYTF.

This chain joins TRBV4-3 and TRBJ1-2, with 8 bases lining up with TRBD1. V lost 3 bases, J lost 7 bases, and 7 bases stayed unmatched. Germline V gives CDR1 LGHNA, CDR2 YSLEER. CDR3 length: 14 amino acids. The CDR3: CASSQPGQGIGYTF. CDR3 sequence (DNA): TGCGCCAGCAGCCAGCCAGGACAGGGCATTGGCTACACCTTC.

The CDR3 sequence: CASSLIPGSGNTIYF. The CDR3, as DNA: TGTGCCAGCAGCTTAATTCCAGGATCCGGAAACACCATATATTTT. The chain carries TRBV11-1 and TRBJ1-3; D remains unclear. Germline-derived CDR1 and CDR2 are SGHAT and FQDESV (reference sequence). CDR3 length: 15 amino acids. V lost 2 bases and J lost 4, with 12 bases in between.

The chain is built from TRBV5-1 and TRBJ2-5, with TRBD2 matching over 9 bases. J gave up 4 bases and V 0 bases, and 10 bases lay outside the gene matches. This CDR3 contains 17 residues. Germline V gives CDR1 SGHRS, CDR2 YFSETQ. The CDR3 DNA sequence: TGCGCCAGCAGCTTGGGGCTAGCGGGAACCGGGACAGAGACCCAGTACTTC. It specifies CASSLGLAGTGTETQYF.

The chain links TRBV25-1 to TRBJ2-3, with D possibly called TRBD1 or TRBD2 (6 bases each). Trimming took 7 bases from V and 5 from J, leaving 13 bases between them. The CDR3 is 13 residues long. Germline V gene sequence: CDR1 MGHDK, CDR2 SYGVNS. Here the CDR3 reads CASMTGGVDTQYF. The CDR3 region has the DNA TGTGCCAGCATGACAGGAGGGGTAGATACGCAGTATTTT.